This entry lists 7 T cell receptor beta chains sequenced from one sample in a study of T cells in women clearing cervical HPV infection. Libraries were prepared by immunoSEQ multiplex PCR; TCRdb keeps only in-frame clonotypes and omits some of them. This sample lists some 41,000 clones; its ten largest clones have 7.6%. Sequencing was done on a sample of blood buffy coat. These receptors all come from a woman between 18 and 75 years old with a cervical HPV16 infection that either progressed to CIN3+ or cleared (not recorded which).

As regards this clone: The CDR3 end lies 3 residues beyond the end of the read and is filled in from the germline J gene. The gene calls are TRBV20-1 and TRBJ1-2, with D possibly TRBD1 on 6 matching bases. Germline CDR1 is DFQATT and CDR2 is SNEGSKA (reference sequence). V was clipped by 6 bases and J by 5 bases, with 10 bases between them. The CDR3 has 11 residues. The CDR3 sequence is CSAGGRYGYTF. The covered CDR3 bases are TGCAGTGCAGGGGGTCGGTATGGC.

This clone ranks as medium-sized in terms of frequency. The DNA ends 3 residues before the CDR3 does, and the rest of the CDR3 is filled in from the germline J gene. This rearrangement joins TRBV7-3 to TRBJ2-1; 7 nucleotides match TRBD2. V was pared by 4 bases and J by 9 bases, with 6 bases of the junction left unmatched. The CDR3 consists of 13 residues. The germline V gene has CDR1 SGHTA and CDR2 FQGTGA. Incomplete CDR3 DNA: TGTGCCAGCAGCTCCGGACTAGACGCTGAG. Encoded protein: CASSSGLDAE. The whole CDR3 is CASSSGLDAEQFF. The full variable domain, rest sourced from reference TRBV7-3 and TRBJ2-1, is GAGVSQTPSNKVTEKGKYVELRCDPISGHTALYWYRQSLGQGPEFLIYFQGTGAADDSGLPNDRFFAVRPEGSVSTLKIQRTERGDSAVYLCASSSGLDAEQFFGPGTRLTVL.

Remarks on this clone: The CDR3 end lies 3 residues beyond the end of the read and is filled in from the germline J gene. This chain connects TRBV28 to TRBJ1-2, with D possibly TRBD1 on 5 matching bases. The CDR3 is 12 residues long. Trimming cost V 3 bases and J 6 bases, with 8 bases left between them. Germline-derived CDR1 and CDR2 are MDHEN and SYDVKM. CDR3 DNA (partial): TGTGCCAGCAGTTTCGGGGGAGATGGC. Protein: CASSFGGDG. The entire CDR3 protein is CASSFGGDGYTF.

Concerning this clone: From the germline J gene comes the end of the CDR3, since the read stops 3 residues before it. The V gene is TRBV5-1, the J gene TRBJ2-1, with TRBD2 identical over 8 bases. Germline V gene sequence: CDR1 SGHRS, CDR2 YFSETQ. The CDR3 loop spans 21 amino acids. J gave up 0 bases and V 0 bases, and 17 bases lay outside the gene matches. The chain's CDR3 is CASSLGRGAKRGTLSYNEQFF. Incomplete CDR3 DNA: TGCGCCAGCAGCTTGGGGCGGGGGGCAAAGCGGGGGACCCTCTCCTACAATGAG.

Worth noting for this clone: The read halts 3 residues ahead of the CDR3 end, with the missing end drawn from the germline J gene. This chain joins TRBV19 and TRBJ1-1; D not resolved. Per germline, CDR1 LNHDA and CDR2 SQIVND (reference sequence). CDR3 size: 10 residues. V lost 8 bases and J 6 bases, leaving 7 bases between the germline ends. CDR3 bases read: TGTGCCAGTGGAACAGCTGAA. It yields the protein CASGTAE. The full CDR3 is CASGTAEAFF.

Points on this clone: The read finishes 3 residues shy of the CDR3 end, and the germline J gene is used to complete it. The chain recombines TRBV20-1 with TRBJ2-4; the D gene is possibly TRBD2 (5 bases). CDR1 and CDR2 from the germline V gene are DFQATT and SNEGSKA (reference sequence). The CDR3 loop spans 16 amino acids. Trimming removed 5 bases from V and 1 base from J, with 18 bases in between. CDR3 sequence reads: CSARNSQRGAKNIQYF. The covered CDR3 bases are TGCAGTGCTCGGAACAGCCAACGAGGGGCCAAAAACATT.

This CDR3 reads CASNPRGTSGYNEQFF. CDR3 DNA, as far as it was read: TGTGCCAGCAACCCACGGGGGACTAGCGGATACAATGAG. The chain couples TRBV12-3 or TRBV12-4 to TRBJ2-1; 11 nucleotides match TRBD2. The read falls 3 residues short of the CDR3 end, and the missing part is taken from the germline J gene. The CDR3 totals 16 residues. J lost 4 bases, V lost 7 bases, and 9 bases had no gene match.